This entry lists 22 T cell receptor beta chains sequenced from one sample in a study of post-analysis software for immune sequencing data. Study-wide findings and caveats: Five or six TRBV segments were more frequent in patients than controls; TRBV5-6, TRBV5-1 and TRBV20-1 belonged to this group.

No cognate antigen is known for these TCRs. Unique molecular identifiers were built into the TCR beta cDNA libraries. TCRdb itself ran the PCR reads through MiXCR, one entry per CDR3 protein. The table has 500,000 to 600,000 distinct CDR3 sequences, 44% seen once. Input material: blood. Every receptor here comes from a girl aged 5-17 years with multiple sclerosis.

This clonotype turned up a few times. V is TRBV7-9 and J is TRBJ2-3; 9 bases are a match to TRBD1. The trim removed 4 bases at V and 4 bases at J, leaving 6 bases unmatched. Germline V CDR1 and CDR2: SEHNR, FQNEAQ (reference sequence). This CDR3 comprises 15 residues. The CDR3 DNA reads as TGTGCCAGCAGCTCACAGGGGGCTTACGCAGATACGCAGTATTTT. This gives the protein CASSSQGAYADTQYF.

The rearrangement uses TRBV5-1 and TRBJ2-1, with 9 positions matching TRBD2. Germline CDR1 reads SGHRS; CDR2 reads YFSETQ. J gave up 9 bases and V 2 bases, and 12 bases lay outside the gene matches. The CDR3 is made up of 16 amino acids. CDR3 DNA: TGCGCCAGCAGCTTCTTACCTTGGACTAGCGCCGGTGAGCAGTTCTTC. Translating it yields CASSFLPWTSAGEQFF.

This clonotype was seen more than once but under ten times. The V gene is TRBV20-1, the J gene TRBJ2-6; tentative D call: TRBD1 (6 bases). Germline V gene lookup returns CDR1 DFQATT and CDR2 SNEGSKA (reference sequence). CDR3 length: 16 residues. V lost 0 bases and J 1 base, leaving 10 bases between the germline ends. CDR3 nucleotides: TGCAGTGCTAGAGACACAGGGCGGTCTGGGGCCAACGTCCTGACTTTC. It specifies CSARDTGRSGANVLTF.

This chain connects TRBV12-3 or TRBV12-4 to TRBJ1-1; maybe TRBD1 (6 bases). V lost 5 bases to trimming and J lost 4 bases, with 14 bases between them. The CDR3 is 14 amino acids. CDR3 sequence (DNA): TGTGCCAGCAGTCTAGGGGGAGTTGGCACTGAAGCTTTCTTT. The encoded protein is CASSLGGVGTEAFF.

Only a few counts were recorded for this clonotype. The V call is TRBV12-3 or TRBV12-4, the J call TRBJ2-7; D remains unclear. V lost 2 bases to trimming and J lost 1 base, with 9 bases between them. The CDR3 contains 14 residues. The CDR3 DNA reads TGTGCCAGCAGTTTATCTTGGGTGTCCTACGAGCAGTACTTC. Its translation: CASSLSWVSYEQYF.

The gene calls are TRBV2 and TRBJ2-7; 9 nucleotides match TRBD1. The V gene's germline CDR1 is SNHLY and CDR2 FYNNEI. This CDR3 is built from 14 residues. J lost 2 bases, V lost 8 bases, and 7 bases had no gene match. CDR3 coding DNA: TGTGCCAGCGTAGAAGGACAGGGGCCCTACGAGCAGTACTTC. Its protein is CASVEGQGPYEQYF. Complete variable domain (other parts from reference TRBV2 and TRBJ2-7): EPEVTQTPSHQVTQMGQEVILRCVPISNHLYFYWYRQILGQKVEFLVSFYNNEISEKSEIFDDQFSVERPDGSNFTLKIRSTKLEDSAMYFCASVEGQGPYEQYFGPGTRLTVT.

J is TRBJ1-1 and V is TRBV3-1; D unresolved. V lost 3 bases, J lost 5 bases, and 13 bases lay in between. The CDR3 covers 14 residues. Germline CDR1 and CDR2: LGHDT and YNNKEL (reference sequence). As DNA, the CDR3 is TGTGCCAGCAGCCAGGGGATTCGGGAGACTGAAGCTTTCTTT. Amino acid sequence: CASSQGIRETEAFF.

This clonotype was counted a few times. J is TRBJ2-7 and V is TRBV20-1, with a possible D match to TRBD1 (5 bases). The V gene's germline CDR1 is DFQATT and CDR2 SNEGSKA (reference sequence). The CDR3 contains 14 residues. The V gene lost 5 bases and the J gene lost 3 bases, with 17 bases spanning the gap. The CDR3 DNA is TGCAGTGCTTCCCGGCCAGGGTCTGTCTACGAGCAGTACTTC. This codes for CSASRPGSVYEQYF.

This clonotype has just a few counts. CDR3 nucleotide sequence: TGCGCCAGCAGCCTGACGGGGGGGTCGCCCCAGCATTTT. Its translation: CASSLTGGSPQHF. This chain uses TRBV5-1 with TRBJ1-5; D may be TRBD1 (5 bases). The V gene lost 4 bases and the J gene lost 9 bases, with 14 bases spanning the gap. The CDR3 extends over 13 amino acids. Germline V gives CDR1 SGHRS, CDR2 YFSETQ.

This clonotype was counted a few times. The rearrangement links TRBV12-3 or TRBV12-4 to TRBJ2-3; D gene uncertain. The CDR3 covers 12 residues. Trimming removed 5 bases at V and 8 bases at J, with 11 bases between. CDR3 sequence: CASSATWSTQYF. CDR3 bases: TGTGCCAGCAGTGCCACTTGGAGTACGCAGTATTTT.

In its sample, this clonotype was seen a few times. The J gene is TRBJ2-1, the V gene TRBV29-1; TRBD1 is a possible D gene (6 bases). The CDR3 spans 13 residues. Trimming stripped 3 bases from V and 3 bases from J, with 9 bases between. Germline values: CDR1 SQVTM, CDR2 ANQGSEA. The CDR3, as DNA: TGCAGCGTTGAGGAGGACAGCTACAATGAGCAGTTCTTC. This sequence encodes CSVEEDSYNEQFF.

This chain joins TRBV5-1 and TRBJ2-3; 9 nucleotides line up with TRBD2. This CDR3 comprises 16 residues. CDR1 is SGHRS and CDR2 is YFSETQ in the germline V gene. Losses at the gene ends were 2 bases for V and 3 bases for J; bases not matched to a gene: 7. DNA of the CDR3: TGCGCCAGCAGCTTACCTCTAGCGGGGAGAACAGATACGCAGTATTTT. It encodes CASSLPLAGRTDTQYF.

The chain uses TRBV29-1 and TRBJ2-2, with D hard to call. V lost 6 bases and J lost 3, with 8 bases in between. The CDR3 contains 12 residues. CDR1 is SQVTM, CDR2 ANQGSEA, per germline. CDR3 DNA sequence: TGCAGCGTCCCAGCCGACACCGGGGAGCTGTTTTTT. Translating it yields CSVPADTGELFF.

This chain connects TRBV7-6 to TRBJ2-5; the match to TRBD2 covers 10 bases. The V gene end was trimmed by 2 bases and the J gene end by 5 bases; junction bases not matched to a gene: 8. Germline V CDR1 and CDR2: SGHVS, FNYEAQ. The CDR3 spans 16 residues. The CDR3 sequence: CASSLRASGSGETQYF. The CDR3 nucleotides are TGTGCCAGCAGCTTAAGGGCTAGCGGGAGCGGGGAGACCCAGTACTTC.

The chain employs TRBV3-1 and TRBJ1-2; perhaps TRBD1 as D (6 bases). The CDR3 extends over 17 amino acids. Trimming removed 3 bases from V and 4 bases from J, with 21 bases in between. Germline lookup yields CDR1 LGHDT and CDR2 YNNKEL (reference sequence). The CDR3 sequence is CASSHPWGARDGYGYTF. CDR3 bases: TGTGCCAGCAGCCACCCATGGGGGGCGCGGGATGGCTATGGCTACACCTTC.

This clonotype has just a few counts. The V call is TRBV6-2 or TRBV6-3, the J call TRBJ2-7, with a weak D call TRBD1 (7 bases). Between the trimmed V and J ends, which lost 5 bases and 1 base, there was a span of 15 bases. This CDR3 has 15 amino acids. Germline V gene data show CDR1 as MNHEY and CDR2 as SVGEGT. The CDR3 nucleotides are TGTGCCAGCAGTGATTCGACAGGGACTTCCTACGAGCAGTACTTC. Its translation is CASSDSTGTSYEQYF.

This clonotype was observed a few times. Written as DNA, the CDR3 is TGTGCCAGCAGCCCGAAAGGGGATTCCCCGGACATTCAGTACTTC. It codes for CASSPKGDSPDIQYF. V and J are TRBV6-1 and TRBJ2-4; D might be TRBD1 (5 bases). CDR3 length: 15 residues. V shed 6 bases and J shed 8 bases, with 20 bases lying between them. The germline V gene has CDR1 MNHNS and CDR2 SASEGT.

CDR3 bases: TGTGCCAGCAGTTTCGGCAGAACCCTCTATGGCTACACCTTC. Its translation: CASSFGRTLYGYTF. The chain is built from TRBV12-3 or TRBV12-4 and TRBJ1-2; D is undetermined. The CDR3 has 14 residues. V was shortened by 3 bases and J by 4 bases, with 12 bases between the two germline ends.

The chain combines TRBV2 with TRBJ2-2, with TRBD1 matching 9 bases. Germline CDR1 reads SNHLY; CDR2 reads FYNNEI. The V gene end was trimmed by 10 bases and the J gene end by 7 bases; junction bases not matched to a gene: 16. CDR3 length: 16 residues. CDR3 in DNA: TGTGCCACCGGCGTGTGGCGGGACAGGGAGAACGGGGAGCTGTTTTTT. This gives the protein CATGVWRDRENGELFF.

Of note for this clonotype: An end of the junction differs from the germline gene, which may be a read error. V gene TRBV7-7 combines with J gene TRBJ2-1; unclear D gene. The length of the CDR3 is 15 residues. Germline V gene data show CDR1 as SSHAT and CDR2 as FNYEAQ (reference sequence). CDR3 coding DNA: TGTGCTAGCAGTCCAAACCCGGGTGCGACCTATGAGCAGTTCTTC. This translates into CASSPNPGATYEQFF.

The V call is TRBV20-1, the J call TRBJ2-7; 7 nucleotides align to TRBD1. The CDR3 has 15 amino acids. Germline V lookup: CDR1 DFQATT, CDR2 SNEGSKA (reference sequence). With V trimmed by 0 bases and J by 0 bases, 5 bases remained unmatched. The CDR3 sequence: CSARDEGASSYEQYF. The CDR3 DNA reads as TGCAGTGCTAGAGACGAGGGGGCGAGCTCCTACGAGCAGTACTTC.

For this clonotype: Its ends do not fully match the called genes, so a read error is possible. V and J are TRBV19 and TRBJ2-7; 8 nucleotides align to TRBD2. The germline gives CDR1 LNHDA, CDR2 SQIVND (reference sequence). This CDR3 has 18 residues. In DNA form, the CDR3 reads TGTGCCAGTAGTACCCGGAGTAGCGGGGAGGGATCGTTCTACGGGCAGTACTTC. Its protein product is CASSTRSSGEGSFYGQYF.